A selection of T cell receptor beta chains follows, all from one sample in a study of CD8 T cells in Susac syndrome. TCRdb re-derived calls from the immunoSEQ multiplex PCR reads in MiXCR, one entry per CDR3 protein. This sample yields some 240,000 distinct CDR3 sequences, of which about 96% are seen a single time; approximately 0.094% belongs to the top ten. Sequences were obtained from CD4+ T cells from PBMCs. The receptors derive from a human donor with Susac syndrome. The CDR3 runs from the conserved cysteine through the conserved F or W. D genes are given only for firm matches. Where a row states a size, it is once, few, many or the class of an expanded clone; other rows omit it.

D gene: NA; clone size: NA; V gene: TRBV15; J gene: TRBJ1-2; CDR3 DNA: TGTGCCACCAGCGGGCGCGGGAGGCGGCCACGTGGCTATGGCTACACCTTC; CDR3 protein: CATSGRGRRPRGYGYTF
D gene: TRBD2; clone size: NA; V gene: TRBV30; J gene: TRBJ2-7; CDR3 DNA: TGTGCCTGGAGTGCCGGGAGGGGCTACGAGCAGTACTTC; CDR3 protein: CAWSAGRGYEQYF
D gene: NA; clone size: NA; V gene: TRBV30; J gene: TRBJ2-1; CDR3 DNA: TGTGCCTGGAGCGAAGGGGGGAGCATCTCCTACAATGAGCAGTTCTTC; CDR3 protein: CAWSEGGSISYNEQFF
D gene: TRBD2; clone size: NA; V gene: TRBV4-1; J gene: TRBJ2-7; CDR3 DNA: TGCGCCAGCAGCCAAGGACTAGCGGGAAGAATTGAGCAGTACTTC; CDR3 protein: CASSQGLAGRIEQYF
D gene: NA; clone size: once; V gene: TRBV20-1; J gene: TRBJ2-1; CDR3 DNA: TGCAGTGCCCCTCGGTCATATAGCAATGAGCAGTTCTTC; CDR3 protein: CSAPRSYSNEQFF
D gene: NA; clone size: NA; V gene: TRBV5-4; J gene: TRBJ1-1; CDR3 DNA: TGTGCCAGCAGCCTGAGGTCAGGGGAGGGCACTGAAGCTTTCTTT; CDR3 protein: CASSLRSGEGTEAFF
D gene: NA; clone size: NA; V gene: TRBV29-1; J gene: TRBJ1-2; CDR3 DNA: TGCAGCGTTGTAGATGGCTACACCTTC; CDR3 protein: CSVVDGYTF
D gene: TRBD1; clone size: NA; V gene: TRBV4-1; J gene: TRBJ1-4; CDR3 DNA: TGCGCCAGCAGCCAAGATCGCCGGGACAGGGTGGGCGAAAAACTGTTTTTT; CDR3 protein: CASSQDRRDRVGEKLFF
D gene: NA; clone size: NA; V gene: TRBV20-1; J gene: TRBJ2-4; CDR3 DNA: TGCAGTGCTAGCCGTGTGCGAAATTTAGCCAAAAACATTCAGTACTTC; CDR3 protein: CSASRVRNLAKNIQYF
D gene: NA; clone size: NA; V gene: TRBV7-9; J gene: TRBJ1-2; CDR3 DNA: TGTGCCAGCAGCAACCCGGGAGGCAGAAGCCCGAACTATGGCTACACCTTC; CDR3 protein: CASSNPGGRSPNYGYTF
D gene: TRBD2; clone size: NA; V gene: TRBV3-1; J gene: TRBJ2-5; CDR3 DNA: TGTGCCAGCAGCCCGCGCGCCGGGACTAGCGGGGAGACCCAGTACTTC; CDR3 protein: CASSPRAGTSGETQYF
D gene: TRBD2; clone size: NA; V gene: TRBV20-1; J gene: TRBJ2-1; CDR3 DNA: TGCAGTGCTAGAGAGTCTGTATCCGGGAGGGCCGCCTACAATGAGCAGTTCTTC; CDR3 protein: CSARESVSGRAAYNEQFF
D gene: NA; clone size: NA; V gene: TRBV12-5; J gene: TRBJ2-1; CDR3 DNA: TGTGCTAGTGGTTTGGGGATTAGAGGAGGGCAGTTCTTC; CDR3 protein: CASGLGIRGGQFF
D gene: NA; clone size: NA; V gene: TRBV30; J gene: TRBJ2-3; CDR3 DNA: TGTGCCTGGAGTGTTGCTTTGAAGAGCACAGATACGCAGTATTTT; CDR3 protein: CAWSVALKSTDTQYF
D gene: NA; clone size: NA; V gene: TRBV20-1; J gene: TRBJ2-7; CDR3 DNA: TGCAGTGCTAGAGGATCGATCGTTTACGAGCAGTACTTC; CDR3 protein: CSARGSIVYEQYF
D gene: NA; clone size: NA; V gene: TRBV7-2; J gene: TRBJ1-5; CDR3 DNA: TGTGCCAGCAGGCAGAATCGGGCGGGCAATCAGCCCCAGCATTTT; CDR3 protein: CASRQNRAGNQPQHF
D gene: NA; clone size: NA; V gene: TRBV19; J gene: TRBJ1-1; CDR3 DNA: TGTGCCAGTAGCCACGGATACCGGGACAAGGTGAAAAGGGTCGAGGTCGTCTCCTTCTTT; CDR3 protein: CASSHGYRDKVKRVEVVSFF
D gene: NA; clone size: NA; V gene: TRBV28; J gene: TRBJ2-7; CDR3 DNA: TGTGCCAGCCAACCTCTATCGCAACCTCTCTACGAGCAGTACTTC; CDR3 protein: CASQPLSQPLYEQYF
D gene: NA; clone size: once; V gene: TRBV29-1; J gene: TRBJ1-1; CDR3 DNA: TGCAGCGTTGACTGGACACCGAACACTGAAGCTTTCTTT; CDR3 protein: CSVDWTPNTEAFF
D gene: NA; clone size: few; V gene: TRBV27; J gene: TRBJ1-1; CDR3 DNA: TGTGCCAGCAGTTTATTGGGCACTGAAGCTTTCTTT; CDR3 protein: CASSLLGTEAFF
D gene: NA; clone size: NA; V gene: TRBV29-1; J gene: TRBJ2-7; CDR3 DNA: TGCAGCCCCGGAGGGGCTAGCTCCTACGAGCAGTACTTC; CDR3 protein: CSPGGASSYEQYF
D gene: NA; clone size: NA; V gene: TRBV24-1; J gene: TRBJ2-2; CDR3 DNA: TGTGCCACAGGGGCAGGAACCGGGGAGCTGTTTTTT; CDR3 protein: CATGAGTGELFF
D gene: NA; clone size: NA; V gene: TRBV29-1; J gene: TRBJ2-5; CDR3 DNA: TGCAGCACCGGACAGTTTCAAGAGACCCAGTACTTC; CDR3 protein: CSTGQFQETQYF
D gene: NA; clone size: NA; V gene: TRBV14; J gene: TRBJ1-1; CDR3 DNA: TGTGCCAGCAGCCACGTACAGGCTGAAGCTTTCTTT; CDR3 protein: CASSHVQAEAFF
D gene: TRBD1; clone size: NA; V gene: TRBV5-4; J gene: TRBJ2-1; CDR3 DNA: TGTGCCAGCAGCTTGGCCGAGACAGGGCTTGGCAATGAGCAGTTCTTC; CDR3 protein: CASSLAETGLGNEQFF
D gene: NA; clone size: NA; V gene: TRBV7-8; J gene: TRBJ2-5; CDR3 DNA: TGTGCCAGCAGCTTAACCTCAAGGTACCAAGAGACCCAGTACTTC; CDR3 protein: CASSLTSRYQETQYF
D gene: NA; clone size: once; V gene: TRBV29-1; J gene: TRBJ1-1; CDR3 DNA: TGCACCTGGGAACGGACACTCTTTTTGGGCACTGAAGCTTTCTTT; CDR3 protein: CTWERTLFLGTEAFF
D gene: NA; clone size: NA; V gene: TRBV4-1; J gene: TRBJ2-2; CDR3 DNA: TGCGCCAGCAGCCCGGGAAGGGGTGAGCGCCGGGAGCTGTTTTTT; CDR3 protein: CASSPGRGERRELFF
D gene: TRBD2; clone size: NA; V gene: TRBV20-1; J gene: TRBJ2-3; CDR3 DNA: TGCAGTGCTCGGGGGGTTGATACGCAGTATTTT; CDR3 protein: CSARGVDTQYF
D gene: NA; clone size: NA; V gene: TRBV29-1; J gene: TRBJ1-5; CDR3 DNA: TGCAGCGTTGAAGATCTTGTCGGGGGGGGACATGGGAATCAGCCCCAGCATTTT; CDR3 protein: CSVEDLVGGGHGNQPQHF
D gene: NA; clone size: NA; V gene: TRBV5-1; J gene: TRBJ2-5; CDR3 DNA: TGCGCCAGCAGCTGGGACTCTGTGGTAGAGACCCAGTACTTC; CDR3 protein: CASSWDSVVETQYF
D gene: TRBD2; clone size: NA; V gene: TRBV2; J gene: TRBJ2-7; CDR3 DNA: TGTGCCAGCATTCGCGGACTAGCGGGAGCAGGCGAGCAGTACTTC; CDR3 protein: CASIRGLAGAGEQYF
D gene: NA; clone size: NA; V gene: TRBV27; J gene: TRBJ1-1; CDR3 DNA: TGTGCCAGCAGTTTAGAGGACGGTCTTTGGGGAGCTTTCTTT; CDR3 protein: CASSLEDGLWGAFF
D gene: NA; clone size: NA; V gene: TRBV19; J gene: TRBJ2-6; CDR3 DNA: TGTGCCAGTAGTACAACAGGGACTGGGGCCAACGTCCTGACTTTC; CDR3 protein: CASSTTGTGANVLTF
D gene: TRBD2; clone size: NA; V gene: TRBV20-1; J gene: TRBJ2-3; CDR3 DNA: TGCAGGGGTGGGACTAGGATCACAGATACGCAGTATTTT; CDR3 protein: CRGGTRITDTQYF
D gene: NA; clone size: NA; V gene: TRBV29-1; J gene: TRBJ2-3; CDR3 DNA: TGCAGCGTTGCTCAGGCCACAGATACGCAGTATTTT; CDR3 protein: CSVAQATDTQYF
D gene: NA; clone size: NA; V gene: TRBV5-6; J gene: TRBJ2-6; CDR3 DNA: TGTGCCAGCAGCTTGGGATGGCGGTCTGGGGCCAACGTCCTGACTTTC; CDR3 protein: CASSLGWRSGANVLTF
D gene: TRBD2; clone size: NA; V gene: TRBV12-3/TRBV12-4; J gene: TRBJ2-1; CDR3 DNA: TGTGCCAGCGGAATAGCGGGAGGAGTGAATGAGCAGTTCTTC; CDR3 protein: CASGIAGGVNEQFF
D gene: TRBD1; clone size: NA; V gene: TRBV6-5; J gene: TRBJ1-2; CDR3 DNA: TGTGCCAGCAGTTACTCCGCCGTGGGACAGGGAGGCTACACCTTC; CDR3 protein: CASSYSAVGQGGYTF
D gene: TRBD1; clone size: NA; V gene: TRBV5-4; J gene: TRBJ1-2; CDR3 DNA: TGTGCCAGCAGCTTACAGGGGCAAAACTATGGCTACACCTTC; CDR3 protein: CASSLQGQNYGYTF
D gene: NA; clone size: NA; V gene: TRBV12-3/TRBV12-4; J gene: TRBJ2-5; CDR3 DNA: TGTGCCAGCAGTCCTCGGGCCGTGGACGAGACCCAGTACTTC; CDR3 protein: CASSPRAVDETQYF
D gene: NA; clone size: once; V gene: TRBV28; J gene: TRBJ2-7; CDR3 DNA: TGTGCCAGCAGTTCCCGGATGGGGGAGCAGTACTTC; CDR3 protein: CASSSRMGEQYF